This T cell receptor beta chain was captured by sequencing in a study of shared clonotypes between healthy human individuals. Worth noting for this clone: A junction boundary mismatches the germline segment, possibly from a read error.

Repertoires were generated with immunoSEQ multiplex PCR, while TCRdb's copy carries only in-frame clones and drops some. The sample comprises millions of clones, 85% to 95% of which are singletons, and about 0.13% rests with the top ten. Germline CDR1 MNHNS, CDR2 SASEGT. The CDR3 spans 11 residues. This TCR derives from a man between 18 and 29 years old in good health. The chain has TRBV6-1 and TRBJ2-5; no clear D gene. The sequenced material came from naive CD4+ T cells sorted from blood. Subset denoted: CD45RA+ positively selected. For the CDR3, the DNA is TGTGCCAGCAGTGGATTGCAGGCCTGGCACTTC. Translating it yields CASSGLQAWHF.